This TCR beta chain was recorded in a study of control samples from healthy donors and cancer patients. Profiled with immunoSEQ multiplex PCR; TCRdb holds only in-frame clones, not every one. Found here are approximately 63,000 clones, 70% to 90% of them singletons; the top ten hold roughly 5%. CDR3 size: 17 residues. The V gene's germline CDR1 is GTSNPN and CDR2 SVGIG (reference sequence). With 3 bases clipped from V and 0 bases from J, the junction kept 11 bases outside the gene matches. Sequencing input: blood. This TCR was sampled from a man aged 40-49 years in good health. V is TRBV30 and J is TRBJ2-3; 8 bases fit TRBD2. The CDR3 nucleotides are TGTGCCTGGAGAAGGCGGGGGGCCCCCTTTAGCACAGATACGCAGTATTTT. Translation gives CAWRRRGAPFSTDTQYF.